This T cell receptor beta chain was sequenced in a study of human T cells and chemical hapten exposure. Looking at the study overall: Patch testing placed 0.01% DPC on the upper back, with readings at 6 days. Slight differences in pooled library volume were the main source of varying TCR yields across samples.

The study, taken as a whole, reports: It should be noted that donors had alopecia, so their immune response may differ from healthy people's.

CDR3 length: 13 residues. The germline V and J ends were trimmed by 5 bases and 9 bases, with 16 bases remaining between them. One entry per CDR3 protein results from TCRdb running MiXCR on the RACE reads. The sample lists some 360,000 distinct CDR3 sequences, 4% to 6% occurring once. Time point here: pre-sensitization, week 0. Documented treatment: therapeutic diphenylcyclopropenone sensitization with weekly scalp DPC. Donors, patients with alopecia ranging from 18 to 70 years old and judged suitable for DPC, provided samples. This clonotype has a count of ten or more. Antigen specificity is unknown. The sequenced sample was whole blood, obtained in connection with sensitization to the hapten diphenylcyclopropenone (DPC). The chain couples TRBV12-3 or TRBV12-4 to TRBJ1-1, with D possibly TRBD1 on 6 matching bases. This TCR derives from a woman between 45 and 60 years old with alopecia areata. Some clones in this sample may be carry-over from other donors' samples. CDR3 DNA sequence: TGTGCCAGCAGTCGAGATTCTACAGGGAAAGCTTTCTTT. Translation gives CASSRDSTGKAFF.